The rows below give T cell receptor beta chains drawn from one sample of a study of T cells in Graves' hyperthyroidism and ophthalmopathy. TCRdb redid the calling of the multiplex PCR reads with MiXCR, one entry per CDR3 protein. Of hundreds of thousands of distinct CDR3 sequences listed, about 14% were seen once; the top ten hold 9.5% to 13%. Material for sequencing was blood. These receptors originate from a woman younger than 35 with Graves' hyperthyroidism. CDR3s include the opening cysteine and the closing phenylalanine or tryptophan. D genes are given only for firm matches. Clone size is shown for a subset of rows, as once, few, many or a class of expanded clone.

CDR3 protein: CASSPTGGAGNTIYF; CDR3 DNA: TGTGCCAGCAGCCCGACAGGGGGAGCTGGAAACACCATATATTTT; clone size: .; V gene: TRBV28; J gene: TRBJ1-3; D gene: TRBD1
CDR3 protein: CASRYYNEQFF; CDR3 DNA: TGTGCCAGCAGGTACTACAATGAGCAGTTCTTC; clone size: many; V gene: TRBV6-2/TRBV6-3; J gene: TRBJ2-1; D gene: .
CDR3 protein: CASSLDSSLIYEQYF; CDR3 DNA: TGTGCCAGCAGCTTAGATTCTAGTCTTATCTACGAGCAGTACTTC; clone size: many; V gene: TRBV11-2; J gene: TRBJ2-7; D gene: .
CDR3 protein: CASSSRGTGNEQFF; CDR3 DNA: TGTGCCAGCAGCTCCAGGGGAACCGGCAATGAGCAGTTCTTC; clone size: .; V gene: TRBV7-9; J gene: TRBJ2-1; D gene: .
CDR3 protein: CASSYSAWNNEQFF; CDR3 DNA: TGTGCCAGCAGTTACTCTGCCTGGAACAATGAGCAGTTCTTC; clone size: few; V gene: TRBV6-5; J gene: TRBJ2-1; D gene: .
CDR3 protein: CASSQDRGGSSYNEQFF; CDR3 DNA: TGCGCCAGCAGCCAAGATCGAGGGGGGTCCTCCTACAATGAGCAGTTCTTC; clone size: many; V gene: TRBV4-3; J gene: TRBJ2-1; D gene: .
CDR3 protein: CASSHSGSVYNEQFF; CDR3 DNA: TGTGCCAGCAGCCATAGCGGGAGCGTCTACAATGAGCAGTTCTTC; clone size: .; V gene: TRBV7-2; J gene: TRBJ2-1; D gene: TRBD2
CDR3 protein: CSARDRLAYGLPTDTQYF; CDR3 DNA: TGCAGTGCTAGAGATCGACTAGCTTACGGTTTACCCACAGATACGCAGTATTTT; clone size: .; V gene: TRBV20-1; J gene: TRBJ2-3; D gene: TRBD2
CDR3 protein: CASSIDWINTDTQYF; CDR3 DNA: TGTGCCAGTAGTATAGATTGGATCAACACAGATACGCAGTATTTT; clone size: .; V gene: TRBV19; J gene: TRBJ2-3; D gene: .
CDR3 protein: CASTPGYKSYNEQFF; CDR3 DNA: TGTGCCAGCACCCCCGGGTATAAGTCCTACAATGAGCAGTTCTTC; clone size: few; V gene: TRBV6-2/TRBV6-3; J gene: TRBJ2-1; D gene: .
CDR3 protein: CATKGIGQGPYGYTF; CDR3 DNA: TGTGCCACAAAAGGGATAGGCCAGGGTCCCTATGGCTACACCTTC; clone size: many; V gene: TRBV12-3/TRBV12-4; J gene: TRBJ1-2; D gene: .
CDR3 protein: CASSQELAGGLGSYNEQFF; CDR3 DNA: TGTGCCAGCAGCCAAGAACTAGCGGGAGGGCTCGGCTCCTACAATGAGCAGTTCTTC; clone size: .; V gene: TRBV13; J gene: TRBJ2-1; D gene: TRBD2
CDR3 protein: CASSLVGSGNYEQYF; CDR3 DNA: TGTGCCAGCAGCTTGGTGGGTAGCGGGAACTACGAGCAGTACTTC; clone size: many; V gene: TRBV5-8; J gene: TRBJ2-7; D gene: TRBD2
CDR3 protein: CASSLWGLGNQPQHF; CDR3 DNA: TGTGCCAGCAGTTTATGGGGGTTGGGCAATCAGCCCCAGCATTTT; clone size: .; V gene: TRBV27; J gene: TRBJ1-5; D gene: .
CDR3 protein: CATTISYEQYF; CDR3 DNA: TGTGCCACGACGATTTCCTACGAGCAGTACTTC; clone size: few; V gene: TRBV6-1; J gene: TRBJ2-7; D gene: .
CDR3 protein: CASSSRDRLAAAKNIQYF; CDR3 DNA: TGTGCCAGCAGTTCCCGCGACCGACTAGCGGCTGCCAAAAACATTCAGTACTTC; clone size: many; V gene: TRBV28; J gene: TRBJ2-4; D gene: TRBD2
CDR3 protein: CASSLQIGVTSYEQYF; CDR3 DNA: TGTGCCAGCAGCTTGCAAATCGGGGTTACCTCCTACGAGCAGTACTTC; clone size: .; V gene: TRBV11-3; J gene: TRBJ2-7; D gene: .
CDR3 protein: CASKAFDLYTGELFF; CDR3 DNA: TGTGCCAGTAAAGCGTTTGACCTTTACACCGGGGAGCTGTTTTTT; clone size: few; V gene: TRBV19; J gene: TRBJ2-2; D gene: .
CDR3 protein: CASSPNNLGGEKLFF; CDR3 DNA: TGTGCCAGCAGTCCGAACAATTTAGGTGGGGAAAAACTGTTTTTT; clone size: .; V gene: TRBV12-3/TRBV12-4; J gene: TRBJ1-4; D gene: .
CDR3 protein: CSVEGGSETQYF; CDR3 DNA: TGCAGCGTTGAAGGGGGGTCGGAGACCCAGTACTTC; clone size: few; V gene: TRBV29-1; J gene: TRBJ2-5; D gene: .
CDR3 protein: CASSLPPGQGPDTQYF; CDR3 DNA: TGCGCCAGCAGCCTGCCCCCGGGACAGGGTCCAGATACGCAGTATTTT; clone size: few; V gene: TRBV4-1; J gene: TRBJ2-3; D gene: TRBD1